The 23 T cell receptor beta chains presented below share a single source sample, sequenced in a study of blood T cell repertoires in COVID-19. Generated by immunoSEQ multiplex PCR, the TCRdb table keeps only in-frame clones and is missing some. The sample yields roughly 190,000 clones, roughly 80% seen once. The sample consisted of peripheral blood. These receptors originate from a human donor with acute or convalescent COVID-19. The donor label of this sample is uncertain.

The chain links TRBV5-6 to TRBJ2-3, with D possibly TRBD1 on 6 matching bases. The CDR3 contains 15 residues. Germline V gives CDR1 SGHDT, CDR2 YYEEEE. V lost 0 bases and J lost 6, with 14 bases in between. The DNA of the CDR3 is TGTGCCAGCAGCTTGGATGTCAGGGGTTGGGATACGCAGTATTTT. Translation: CASSLDVRGWDTQYF.

This CDR3 is CASSLEVGQGYEQYF. As DNA, the CDR3 is TGTGCCAGCAGTCTGGAGGTGGGACAGGGCTACGAGCAGTACTTC. The V gene is TRBV11-3, the J gene TRBJ2-7; 9 nucleotides line up with TRBD1. CDR3 length: 15 amino acids. Losses at the gene ends were 6 bases for V and 3 bases for J; bases not matched to a gene: 9. Germline-derived CDR1 and CDR2 are SGHNT and YENEEA.

This chain connects TRBV7-6 to TRBJ2-3; 12 bases are shared with TRBD2. Germline V gene lookup returns CDR1 SGHVS and CDR2 FNYEAQ. This CDR3 is built from 16 residues. With 2 bases clipped from V and 4 bases from J, the junction kept 4 bases outside the gene matches. In nucleotides, the CDR3 is TGTGCCAGCAGCTTACTAGCGGGGGGGCCGGCAGATACGCAGTATTTT. It encodes CASSLLAGGPADTQYF.

The V and J genes are TRBV7-8 and TRBJ2-1; 14 positions agree with TRBD2. Per the germline V gene, CDR1 is SGHVS and CDR2 is FQNEAQ. The CDR3 extends over 18 amino acids. Trimming cost V 3 bases and J 4 bases; bases outside gene matches: 8. For the CDR3, the DNA is TGTGCCAGCAGCTTCGGGACTAGCGGGAGCCCCTTTTACAATGAGCAGTTCTTC. It codes for CASSFGTSGSPFYNEQFF.

The chain employs TRBV7-2 and TRBJ2-1; TRBD2 matches 9 bases. The CDR3 consists of 17 residues. CDR1 is SGHTA, CDR2 FQGNSA, per germline. Germline trimming cut 5 bases from V and 8 bases from J; bases unmatched to any gene: 16. The CDR3 sequence is CASSLLWAGGRSDEQFF. The CDR3 DNA follows: TGTGCCAGCAGCCTTCTCTGGGCGGGGGGGCGATCAGATGAGCAGTTCTTC.

This sequence joins TRBV5-1 and TRBJ1-6; D gene ambiguous. Germline lookup yields CDR1 SGHRS and CDR2 YFSETQ. This CDR3 has 14 amino acids. With 0 bases removed from V and 6 bases from J, the gap between germline ends came to 7 bases. CDR3 in amino acids: CASSLVSFNSPLHF. The CDR3 DNA reads as TGCGCCAGCAGCTTGGTGAGCTTTAATTCACCCCTCCACTTT.

The chain is built from TRBV5-4 and TRBJ2-3; 8 positions match TRBD2. The CDR3 has 15 amino acids. V was pared by 0 bases and J by 9 bases, with 9 bases of the junction left unmatched. Per germline, CDR1 SGHNT and CDR2 YYREEE (reference sequence). The CDR3 here is CASSLEIAGTGTQYF. The CDR3, as DNA: TGTGCCAGCAGCTTGGAAATAGCGGGAACCGGAACGCAGTATTTT.

This chain links TRBV12-3 or TRBV12-4 with TRBJ2-7; the D is unclear. The CDR3 sequence is 11 residues long. Deletions cut 4 bases from V and 3 bases from J, with 4 bases between. CDR3 in DNA: TGTGCCAGCAGTTCTTACTACGAGCAGTACTTC. This sequence encodes CASSSYYEQYF.

The genes are TRBV7-3 and TRBJ2-3; TRBD2 aligns across 11 bases. In germline, CDR1 is SGHTA, CDR2 FQGTGA. The length of the CDR3 is 15 residues. Trimming at V came to 2 bases and at J to 7 bases, leaving 5 bases not matched to a gene. The CDR3 DNA is TGTGCCAGCAGCTTAGCTAGCGGGAGGCCAAATACGCAGTATTTT. It yields the protein CASSLASGRPNTQYF.

This chain uses TRBV28 with TRBJ1-6, with a tentative D call TRBD1 (6 bases). Germline CDR1 and CDR2: MDHEN and SYDVKM. Trimming shortened V by 8 bases and J by 9 bases, and 20 bases separated the two germline ends. The CDR3 covers 15 residues. This CDR3 is CASVERNWGRSPLHF. The CDR3 DNA is TGTGCCAGCGTCGAAAGGAATTGGGGGCGTTCACCCCTCCACTTT.

The gene calls are TRBV28 and TRBJ1-2; the match to TRBD1 covers 9 bases. This CDR3 is 14 amino acids long. The J segment lost 6 bases and the V segment lost 6 bases, leaving 8 bases of the junction unmatched. The germline V gene has CDR1 MDHEN and CDR2 SYDVKM. CDR3 sequence: CASSLGQGSNGYTF. The CDR3 bases are TGTGCCAGCAGCCTCGGACAGGGGTCGAATGGCTACACCTTC.

The chain is built from TRBV3-1 (or the pseudogene TRBV3-2) and TRBJ2-5, with 10 bases that match TRBD2. CDR3 length: 17 amino acids. After removal of 4 bases from V and 0 bases from J, the junction contained 8 bases not matched to a gene. Germline V gene sequence: CDR1 LGHDT, CDR2 YNNKEL (reference sequence). CDR3 in amino acids: CASSPRTSGTYQETQYF. The CDR3 nucleotides are TGTGCCAGCAGCCCCCGGACTAGCGGTACCTACCAAGAGACCCAGTACTTC.

The chain recombines TRBV29-1 with TRBJ2-3; TRBD1 might be the D (6 bases). Trimming pared 5 bases from V and 4 bases from J, leaving 22 bases between. Germline lookup yields CDR1 SQVTM and CDR2 ANQGSEA. The CDR3 length is 16 residues. CDR3 DNA sequence: TGCAGCGTTCCGTTACCCTCCGCAGGGGCAGCAGATACGCAGTATTTT. The encoded protein is CSVPLPSAGAADTQYF.

The chain links TRBV10-1 to TRBJ1-1; 7 bases match TRBD1. Looked up from germline, CDR1 is WNHNN and CDR2 is SYGVQD (reference sequence). The CDR3 extends over 15 amino acids. Germline trimming cut 0 bases from V and 1 base from J; bases unmatched to any gene: 2. The DNA for the CDR3 is TGCGCCAGCAGTGAGTCCGGACAGGAGAACACTGAAGCTTTCTTT. Translation: CASSESGQENTEAFF.

This clone was detected only a few times. The chain couples TRBV3-1 (or the pseudogene TRBV3-2) to TRBJ2-7; D is undetermined. Per germline, CDR1 LGHDT and CDR2 YNNKEL (reference sequence). Trimming stripped 0 bases from V and 3 bases from J, with 12 bases between. The CDR3 spans 15 residues. As DNA, the CDR3 is TGTGCCAGCAGCCAAGATCTTGGGCTCAGCTACGAGCAGTACTTC. Its translation: CASSQDLGLSYEQYF.

The V and J genes are TRBV28 and TRBJ1-6; D is ambiguous. The CDR3 spans 16 residues. The germline CDR1 and CDR2 sequences are MDHEN and SYDVKM. V lost 5 bases, J lost 7 bases, and 18 bases lay in between. The CDR3 bases are TGTGCCAGCAGTGGCGGAGGAACAGCCGCCAATTCACCCCTCCACTTT. Its translation: CASSGGGTAANSPLHF.

This CDR3 reads CASSPDRGNQPQHF. The DNA for the CDR3 is TGCGCCAGCAGCCCGGACAGGGGTAATCAGCCCCAGCATTTT. V is TRBV5-1 and J is TRBJ1-5, with TRBD1 identical over 9 bases. CDR1 SGHRS and CDR2 YFSETQ come from the germline V gene. V lost 4 bases to trimming and J lost 4 bases; unmatched junction nucleotides: 3. The CDR3 is made up of 14 amino acids.

The CDR3, as DNA: TGCGCCAGCAGCCCGGATATGACAGGAGCCGGGGAGCTGTTTTTT. Translating it yields CASSPDMTGAGELFF. This chain uses TRBV5-1 with TRBJ2-2; TRBD1 might be the D (6 bases). CDR1 and CDR2 from the germline V gene are SGHRS and YFSETQ. V gave up 4 bases and J gave up 6 bases, with 16 bases separating them. The CDR3 is 15 amino acids.

CDR3 residues: CASRLAGATGELFF. The CDR3 DNA is TGTGCCAGCAGGCTAGCGGGAGCAACCGGGGAGCTGTTTTTT. This chain joins TRBV2 and TRBJ2-2; 10 bases are a match to TRBD2. Losses at the gene ends were 6 bases for V and 5 bases for J; bases not matched to a gene: 3. In germline, CDR1 is SNHLY, CDR2 FYNNEI. CDR3 length: 14 residues.

The V and J genes are TRBV15 and TRBJ2-3; 16 bases are a match to TRBD2. The V and J ends lost 2 bases and 3 bases, in that order; junction bases with no gene match: 2. CDR1 and CDR2 (germline): LNHNV, YYDKDF (reference sequence). This CDR3 is 17 amino acids long. The DNA for the CDR3 is TGTGCCACCAGCAGACCGGGACTAGCGGGAGGGACAGATACGCAGTATTTT. Translating it yields CATSRPGLAGGTDTQYF.

This clone turned up a few times. The J gene is TRBJ2-5, the V gene TRBV2, with TRBD2 matching 8 bases. Per germline, CDR1 SNHLY and CDR2 FYNNEI. The CDR3 spans 15 residues. J lost 2 bases, V lost 3 bases, and 5 bases had no gene match. DNA of the CDR3: TGTGCCAGCAGTGAGGCTAGCGGGCCACAAGAGACCCAGTACTTC. Residues: CASSEASGPQETQYF.

This clone was observed once. The chain carries TRBV4-1 and TRBJ2-3; tentatively, D is TRBD2 (6 bases). Trimming left V 0 bases short and J 4 bases short, with 11 bases between. CDR3 length equals 15 residues. Looked up from germline, CDR1 is MGHRA and CDR2 is YSYEKL. CDR3 nucleotides: TGCGCCAGCAGCCAAGATTTGGGGGGTCCAGATACGCAGTATTTT. As protein: CASSQDLGGPDTQYF.

The chain has TRBV9 and TRBJ1-2, with 8 bases identical to TRBD1. V shed 4 bases, J shed 6 bases, and the junction held 14 bases outside the gene matches. Germline-derived CDR1 and CDR2 are SGDLS and YYNGEE. This CDR3 is built from 16 residues. The CDR3: CASSPRTGRVSDGYTF. The CDR3 region has the DNA TGTGCCAGCAGCCCGAGGACAGGGAGGGTGTCGGATGGCTACACCTTC.